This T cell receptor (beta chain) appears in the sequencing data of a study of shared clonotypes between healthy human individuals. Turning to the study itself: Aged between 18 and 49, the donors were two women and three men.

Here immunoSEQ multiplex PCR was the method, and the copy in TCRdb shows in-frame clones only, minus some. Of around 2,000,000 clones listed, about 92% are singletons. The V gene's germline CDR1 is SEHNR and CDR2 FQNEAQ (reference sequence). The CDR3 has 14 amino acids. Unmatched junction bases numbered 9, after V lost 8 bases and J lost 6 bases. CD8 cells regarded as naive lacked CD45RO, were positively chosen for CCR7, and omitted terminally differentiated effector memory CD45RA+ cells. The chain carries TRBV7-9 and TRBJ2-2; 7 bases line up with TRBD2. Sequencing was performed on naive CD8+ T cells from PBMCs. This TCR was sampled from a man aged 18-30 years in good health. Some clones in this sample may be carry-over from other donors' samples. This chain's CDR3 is CASLREVSAGELFF. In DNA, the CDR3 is TGTGCCAGCCTCCGGGAGGTCTCTGCCGGGGAGCTGTTTTTT.